The entry below describes one T cell receptor beta chain. Some clones are missing from TCRdb's copy, which holds only in-frame ones; the method was immunoSEQ multiplex PCR. Here the sample spans just over 30,000 clones, about 87% being singletons. Germline assignment: CDR1 MDHEN and CDR2 SYDVKM. The V end lost 5 bases, the J end lost 4 bases, and 11 bases lay between the germline ends. The CDR3 is 13 amino acids. The source of the sample is a study of T cell changes during pregnancy in multiple sclerosis. The sample consisted of CD8+ T cells from peripheral blood mononuclear cells, taken in the first trimester of pregnancy. The TCR sequence derives from a female donor with multiple sclerosis, enrolled in a pregnancy study. The chain is built from TRBV28 and TRBJ1-2, with D unresolved. The CDR3, as DNA: TGTGCCAGCAGTCCCTCAGACTCCTATGGCTACACCTTC. Its translation is CASSPSDSYGYTF.